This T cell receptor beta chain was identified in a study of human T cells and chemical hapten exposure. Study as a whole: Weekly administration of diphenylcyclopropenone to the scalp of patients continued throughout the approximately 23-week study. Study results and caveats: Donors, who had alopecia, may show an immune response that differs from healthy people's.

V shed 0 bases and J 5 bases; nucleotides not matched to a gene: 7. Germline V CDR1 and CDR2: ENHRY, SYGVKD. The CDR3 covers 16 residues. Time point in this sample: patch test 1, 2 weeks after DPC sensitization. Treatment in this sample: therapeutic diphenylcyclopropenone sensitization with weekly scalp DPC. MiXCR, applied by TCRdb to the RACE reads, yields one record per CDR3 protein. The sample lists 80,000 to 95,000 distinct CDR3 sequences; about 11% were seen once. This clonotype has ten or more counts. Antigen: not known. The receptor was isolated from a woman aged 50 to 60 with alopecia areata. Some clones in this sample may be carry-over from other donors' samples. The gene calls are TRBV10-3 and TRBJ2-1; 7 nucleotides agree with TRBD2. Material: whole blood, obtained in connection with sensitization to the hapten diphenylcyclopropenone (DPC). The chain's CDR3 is CAISESTQRGHNEQFF. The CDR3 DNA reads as TGTGCCATCAGTGAGTCCACCCAGCGGGGCCACAATGAGCAGTTCTTC.